This T cell receptor beta chain was sequenced during a study of T cell responses to AZD1222 COVID-19 vaccine. Notes on this clone: Other DNA sequences in this sample translate to the same CDR3.

Assay used: immunoSEQ multiplex PCR; TCRdb lists only in-frame clones, some missing. This sample has 120,000 to 150,000 clones, with 88% found just once. Trimming took off 7 bases at V and 10 bases at J, with 18 bases between the two ends. Germline V lookup: CDR1 LNHDA, CDR2 SQIVND (reference sequence). The CDR3 extends over 13 amino acids. V and J are TRBV19 and TRBJ2-3, with TRBD2 as a possible D gene (6 bases). Sequences were derived from peripheral blood, sampled 28 days after the second AZD1222 dose. The TCR comes from an adult who received the AZD1222 COVID-19 vaccine. The CDR3 sequence is CASTPGPRLAQYF. Written as DNA, the CDR3 is TGTGCCAGTACTCCCGGACCCCGACTAGCGCAGTATTTT.